This TCR beta chain was sequenced during a study of OX40 agonist ivuxolimab in advanced cancers. Study-wide background: Dosing consisted of intravenous ivuxolimab at 0.01 to 10 mg/kg every 2 weeks. Partial responses were recorded for three patients, including one with hepatocellular carcinoma and two with cutaneous melanoma. Patients undergoing dose escalation presented with hepatocellular carcinoma, melanoma, renal cell or head and neck cancer.

This clone was observed a few times. Its antigen remains unknown. Study-wide findings and caveats: The CD4+ and CD8+ T cells in the blood had expanded clonally by week 6 at 0.1 to 3.0 mg/kg.

Germline V gene lookup returns CDR1 GTSNPN and CDR2 SVGIG (reference sequence). V lost 8 bases and J 3 bases, leaving 16 bases between the germline ends. The CDR3 is 13 amino acids. Some clones are missing from TCRdb's copy, which holds only in-frame ones; the method was immunoSEQ multiplex PCR. The profile shows some 50,000 clones, about 88% of them singletons. This TCR came from an adult with an advanced solid tumor such as melanoma, head and neck, liver or kidney cancer. This sequence joins TRBV30 and TRBJ1-2; unclear D gene. This material consisted of CD4+ or CD8+ T cells sorted from blood, taken in a trial of the OX40 agonist ivuxolimab. The CDR3 sequence: CARRAEVDYGYTF. CDR3 DNA: TGTGCCAGACGTGCAGAGGTAGACTATGGCTACACCTTC.